What follows is one T cell receptor (beta chain) and its context. Method: immunoSEQ multiplex PCR; TCRdb's copy keeps in-frame clones and lacks some. The sample has under 60,000 clones; around 92% are singletons. The entry originates in a study of memory CD8 T cells in hepatitis C reinfection. Time point noted: pre-reinfection, 55 to 20 weeks before reinfection detection. Sorted cells were sequenced directly ex vivo without any in vitro expansion. The V and J ends lost 4 bases and 2 bases respectively, with 6 bases between them. This CDR3 has 13 residues. Germline V gives CDR1 MNHEY, CDR2 SVGAGI. The chain carries TRBV6-5 and TRBJ1-5; D gene unclear. Input material: naive CD8+ T cells sorted from blood. The sequence was collected from a man aged 18 to 29 with hepatitis C virus infection. CDR3: CASSFFGNQPQHF. Here the CDR3 DNA reads TGTGCCAGCAGTTTTTTCGGCAATCAGCCCCAGCATTTT.